These 27 T cell receptor beta chains were all obtained from the same sample, sequenced in a study of OX40 agonist ivuxolimab in advanced cancers. Generated by immunoSEQ multiplex PCR, the TCRdb table keeps only in-frame clones and is missing some. The sample lists roughly 61,000 clones; about 83% were seen once. The material was CD4+ or CD8+ T cells sorted from blood, obtained in a trial of the OX40 agonist ivuxolimab. Every receptor here comes from an adult with an advanced solid tumor such as melanoma, head and neck, liver or kidney cancer.

The chain joins TRBV2 to TRBJ1-1, with TRBD1 as a possible D gene (6 bases). Germline-derived CDR1 and CDR2 are SNHLY and FYNNEI. This CDR3 has 12 residues. Trimming pared 6 bases from V and 1 base from J, leaving 6 bases between. CDR3 bases: TGTGCCAGCAGGACAGGGAACACTGAAGCTTTCTTT. It is translated as CASRTGNTEAFF.

The chain recombines TRBV5-1 with TRBJ1-1, with D tentatively TRBD1 (6 bases). CDR1 SGHRS and CDR2 YFSETQ come from the germline V gene. This CDR3 comprises 15 residues. Trimming took off 3 bases at V and 1 base at J, with 13 bases between the two ends. DNA for the CDR3: TGCGCCAGCAGCTCCCAGGGGTCTCCGAACACTGAAGCTTTCTTT. Translation: CASSSQGSPNTEAFF.

The chain employs TRBV6-5 and TRBJ2-7; the D is unclear. Trimming shortened V by 4 bases and J by 0 bases, and 10 bases separated the two germline ends. Germline V gene data show CDR1 as MNHEY and CDR2 as SVGAGI. This CDR3 is built from 14 residues. The CDR3 region has the DNA TGTGCCAGCAGTTCTACGAGGTCCTCCTACGAGCAGTACTTC. Translated, it gives CASSSTRSSYEQYF.

This sequence joins TRBV10-3 and TRBJ2-5; TRBD1 is a possible D gene (6 bases). CDR3 size: 15 residues. Germline-derived CDR1 and CDR2 are ENHRY and SYGVKD. Trimming took 0 bases from V and 5 from J, leaving 13 bases between them. The CDR3 DNA reads TGTGCCATCAGTGAGTCGAAGCAGGGGTCCGAGACCCAGTACTTC. Translating gives CAISESKQGSETQYF.

The gene calls are TRBV18 and TRBJ2-7; D remains ambiguous. CDR3 length: 13 amino acids. Trimming removed 3 bases at V and 4 bases at J, with 10 bases between. Germline loops: CDR1 KGHSH, CDR2 LQKENI. CDR3 DNA: TGTGCCAGCTCACCGTCGGAACAGTACGAGCAGTACTTC. It yields the protein CASSPSEQYEQYF.

The gene calls are TRBV5-4 and TRBJ1-2; no firm D call. CDR1 SGHNT and CDR2 YYREEE come from the germline V gene (reference sequence). This CDR3 spans 13 amino acids. The ends were cut back, 2 bases at V and 4 bases at J, with 9 bases in the middle. CDR3 nucleotide sequence: TGTGCCAGCAGCTTCCCATCCGTCTATGGCTACACCTTC. Residues: CASSFPSVYGYTF. The full variable domain, its missing parts supplied by reference TRBV5-4 and TRBJ1-2, is ETGVTQSPTHLIKTRGQQVTLRCSSQSGHNTVSWYQQALGQGPQFIFQYYREEENGRGNFPPRFSGLQFPNYSSELNVNALELDDSALYLCASSFPSVYGYTFGSGTRLTVV.

This chain links TRBV10-3 with TRBJ2-1; D uncertain. V was shortened by 10 bases and J by 8 bases, with 15 bases between the two germline ends. Germline lookup yields CDR1 ENHRY and CDR2 SYGVKD. This CDR3 has 12 amino acids. CDR3 region: CATSPLADEQFF. CDR3 bases: TGTGCCACCAGCCCGCTGGCGGATGAGCAGTTCTTC.

This clone turned up a few times. J is TRBJ2-1 and V is TRBV5-1, with D perhaps given as TRBD1 or TRBD2 (7 bases each). Germline loops: CDR1 SGHRS, CDR2 YFSETQ. V was trimmed by 1 base and J by 9 bases, leaving 14 bases between them. There are 14 residues in the CDR3. This chain's CDR3 is CASSLRQGEGEQFF. The CDR3 DNA follows: TGCGCCAGCAGCTTGAGGCAGGGGGAGGGTGAGCAGTTCTTC.

The rearrangement joins TRBV30 to TRBJ1-2; D is ambiguous. The germline gives CDR1 GTSNPN, CDR2 SVGIG (reference sequence). The CDR3 contains 13 residues. The V and J ends lost 2 bases and 8 bases respectively, with 15 bases between them. CDR3 DNA sequence: TGTGCCTGGAGTCCCCAGGTAGAGGGCGGCTACACCTTC. It codes for CAWSPQVEGGYTF. Filled out from reference TRBV30 and TRBJ1-2, the complete variable domain reads SQTIHQWPATLVQPVGSPLSLECTVEGTSNPNLYWYRQAAGRGLQLLFYSVGIGQISSEVPQNLSASRPQDRQFILSSKKLLLSDSGFYLCAWSPQVEGGYTFGSGTRLTVV.

The genes are TRBV7-9 and TRBJ1-4, with D tentatively TRBD1 (6 bases). V was trimmed by 4 bases and J by 7 bases, leaving 13 bases between them. The CDR3 consists of 14 residues. Germline V gene sequence: CDR1 SEHNR, CDR2 FQNEAQ (reference sequence). The CDR3 DNA sequence: TGTGCCAGCAGCTCAGTGGGGGCGGGTGAAAAACTGTTTTTT. This translates into CASSSVGAGEKLFF.

The chain carries TRBV6-4 and TRBJ1-5; no clear D. The V end lost 6 bases, the J end lost 0 bases, and 12 bases lay between the germline ends. The CDR3 sequence is 15 residues long. CDR1 and CDR2 (germline): MRHNA, SNTAGT. The CDR3 region is CASRPTPDSNQPQHF. The CDR3 DNA sequence: TGTGCCAGCAGACCGACACCAGATAGCAATCAGCCCCAGCATTTT.

The CDR3 DNA reads TGTGCCAGCAGCGTAGCTGGTGATAGAACCGGGGAGCTGTTTTTT. Protein sequence: CASSVAGDRTGELFF. The chain is built from TRBV9 and TRBJ2-2; no definite D call. This CDR3 spans 15 amino acids. Looked up from germline, CDR1 is SGDLS and CDR2 is YYNGEE. Trimming took off 0 bases at V and 5 bases at J, with 11 bases between the two ends.

The chain has TRBV4-1 and TRBJ1-2; D uncertain. The ends were cut back, 1 base at V and 4 bases at J, with 13 bases in the middle. Germline lookup yields CDR1 MGHRA and CDR2 YSYEKL. The CDR3 covers 15 residues. For the CDR3, the DNA is TGCGCCAGCAGCCAAGTTTCGGCGGAATCCTATGGCTACACCTTC. Its translation is CASSQVSAESYGYTF.

The CDR3 region is CASSFEETGDEKLFF. CDR3 bases: TGTGCCAGTAGTTTCGAAGAGACAGGGGATGAAAAACTGTTTTTT. This chain joins TRBV19 and TRBJ1-4, with 8 bases that match TRBD1. The CDR3 runs to 15 residues. The junction had 8 bases not matched to a gene; V was cut back by 5 bases and J by 6 bases. The germline CDR1 and CDR2 sequences are LNHDA and SQIVND (reference sequence).

This chain links TRBV4-1 with TRBJ1-5, with 7 bases fitting TRBD1. This CDR3 has 17 amino acids. In germline, CDR1 is MGHRA, CDR2 YSYEKL. Unmatched junction bases numbered 5, after V lost 0 bases and J lost 0 bases. The CDR3: CASSQERGPYSNQPQHF. In nucleotides, the CDR3 is TGCGCCAGCAGCCAAGAAAGGGGGCCGTATAGCAATCAGCCCCAGCATTTT.

The V and J genes are TRBV29-1 and TRBJ2-3, with 7 bases lining up with TRBD2. The germline gives CDR1 SQVTM, CDR2 ANQGSEA. The CDR3 has 12 residues. The trim removed 7 bases at V and 5 bases at J, leaving 6 bases unmatched. The CDR3: CSARGGIDTQYF. CDR3 nucleotides: TGCAGCGCCCGGGGAGGGATAGATACGCAGTATTTT.

The genes are TRBV7-2 and TRBJ2-2; no firm D call. Trimming cost V 4 bases and J 5 bases, with 14 bases left between them. The CDR3 has 15 amino acids. The germline V gene encodes CDR1 SGHTA and CDR2 FQGNSA. CDR3 amino acids: CASSSSPLLTGELFF. The CDR3 bases are TGTGCCAGCAGCTCTTCCCCGCTTCTGACCGGGGAGCTGTTTTTT.

The chain links TRBV6-6 to TRBJ1-1, with a tentative D call TRBD1 (5 bases). This CDR3 region has 14 residues. V lost 2 bases to trimming and J lost 0 bases, with 7 bases between them. Per germline, CDR1 MNHNY and CDR2 SVGAGI (reference sequence). CDR3: CASSYDRVNTEAFF. In nucleotides, the CDR3 is TGTGCCAGCAGTTACGACAGAGTGAACACTGAAGCTTTCTTT.

This chain joins TRBV6-1 and TRBJ2-7; D uncertain. Per germline, CDR1 MNHNS and CDR2 SASEGT. V dropped 1 base and J dropped 4 bases, with 2 bases sitting between them. This CDR3 has 11 amino acids. Written as DNA, the CDR3 is TGTGCCAGCAGTGAAGGGTACGAGCAGTACTTC. As protein: CASSEGYEQYF.

This chain links TRBV29-1 with TRBJ2-4; perhaps TRBD2 as D (7 bases). Germline V gene data show CDR1 as SQVTM and CDR2 as ANQGSEA. V lost 7 bases and J 3 bases, leaving 13 bases between the germline ends. This CDR3 contains 13 residues. The DNA of the CDR3 is TGCAGCGGGGGGGCTAGCGGCAAAAACATTCAGTACTTC. This gives the protein CSGGASGKNIQYF.

This clone was picked up one time. The chain employs TRBV4-1 and TRBJ2-3; D is unresolved. Trimming took off 4 bases at V and 6 bases at J, with 14 bases between the two ends. The CDR3 has 14 residues. Germline loops: CDR1 MGHRA, CDR2 YSYEKL. In nucleotides, the CDR3 is TGCGCCAGCAGCCCCGGGCCCTCCGAGGATACGCAGTATTTT. Its protein product is CASSPGPSEDTQYF.

The V gene is TRBV2, the J gene TRBJ2-3; 8 bases map to TRBD2. Germline V CDR1 and CDR2: SNHLY, FYNNEI. This CDR3 comprises 15 residues. Trimming took 8 bases from V and 4 from J; bases not matched to a gene: 11. This CDR3 reads CASSGGTRSPDTQYF. DNA of the CDR3: TGTGCCAGCTCGGGGGGGACTAGGTCTCCAGATACGCAGTATTTT.

This clone was counted between two and nine times. The gene calls are TRBV29-1 and TRBJ2-5; maybe TRBD2 (7 bases). This CDR3 has 14 amino acids. The V gene lost 6 bases and the J gene lost 4 bases, with 18 bases spanning the gap. CDR1 SQVTM and CDR2 ANQGSEA come from the germline V gene. The CDR3 region has the DNA TGCAGCGTCCCCGGAGGGGGGGCTGGAGAGACCCAGTACTTC. Its protein is CSVPGGGAGETQYF.

V and J are TRBV5-1 and TRBJ2-7; D unclear. In germline, CDR1 is SGHRS, CDR2 YFSETQ. This CDR3 comprises 14 residues. Trimming shortened V by 0 bases and J by 1 base, and 8 bases separated the two germline ends. CDR3 amino acids: CASSLGADSYEQYF. CDR3 DNA: TGCGCCAGCAGCTTGGGTGCGGATTCCTACGAGCAGTACTTC.

The genes are TRBV18 and TRBJ1-1; D might be TRBD1 (5 bases). Germline V gene sequence: CDR1 KGHSH, CDR2 LQKENI. The CDR3 covers 13 residues. With 5 bases removed from V and 0 bases from J, the gap between germline ends came to 7 bases. The CDR3 DNA reads as TGTGCCAGCTCAATGGGGCTGAACACTGAAGCTTTCTTT. Amino acids: CASSMGLNTEAFF.

This chain uses TRBV7-2 with TRBJ1-1, with D hard to call. The V and J ends lost 5 bases and 4 bases respectively, with 8 bases between them. Germline CDR1 is SGHTA and CDR2 is FQGNSA. The CDR3 spans 12 residues. This CDR3 is CASSKSLTEAFF. The CDR3 DNA sequence: TGTGCCAGCAGCAAAAGTCTCACTGAAGCTTTCTTT. The complete variable domain, with remaining parts taken from reference TRBV7-2 and TRBJ1-1, reads GAGVSQSPSNKVTEKGKDVELRCDPISGHTALYWYRQSLGQGLEFLIYFQGNSAPDKSGLPSDRFSAERTGGSVSTLTIQRTQQEDSAVYLCASSKSLTEAFFGQGTRLTVV.

This rearrangement joins TRBV10-3 to TRBJ2-7; 8 bases agree with TRBD2. V lost 6 bases to trimming and J lost 4 bases; unmatched junction nucleotides: 8. The CDR3 has 14 residues. Per germline, CDR1 ENHRY and CDR2 SYGVKD. Here the CDR3 DNA reads TGTGCCATCAGCCACCTCCCGGGGGGGTACGAGCAGTACTTC. Its translation is CAISHLPGGYEQYF.